The 21 T cell receptor beta chains below were found in one sample sequenced in a study of CXCR3-negative and CXCR3-positive naive CD8 T cells. Study observations and caveats: Higher TRB CDR3 hydrophobicity marked CXCR3-positive naive cells relative to CXCR3-negative naive cells.

For these TCRs, the target antigens are not known. The study made its TRB cDNA libraries by 5' RACE, adding UMI labels. From its re-call of the 5' RACE reads, TCRdb lists each CDR3 protein once, without DNA. Its listing shows about 150,000 distinct CDR3 sequences. The specimen sequenced was naive CXCR3+ CD8+ T cells from blood. Noted subset: CD45RO-CCR7+CD27+CD95- naive CD8+ T cells expressing CXCR3 (TNR3+). These receptors were taken from a human donor in good health. Some clones in this sample may be carry-over from other donors' samples.

The chain couples TRBV18 to TRBJ2-3; TCRdb gives TRBD2 as the D gene, but with no DNA this cannot be confirmed. This CDR3 is 16 amino acids long. Germline loops: CDR1 KGHSH, CDR2 LQKENI. CDR3 residues: CASSPPFGWETDTQYF.

The chain is built from TRBV12-3 or TRBV12-4 and TRBJ2-7; TCRdb picks TRBD1, but there is no DNA to check that call. The CDR3 consists of 15 residues. The CDR3 reads CASSVGPTPSYEQYF.

This chain connects TRBV11-2 to TRBJ2-2; TCRdb's D gene call, TRBD1, goes unchecked for lack of DNA. Germline CDR1 SGHAT, CDR2 FQNNGV. The CDR3 consists of 17 residues. The CDR3 is CASSLAGRGGRTGELFF.

J is TRBJ2-2 and V is TRBV15; no DNA is available, so the TRBD2 call from TCRdb remains unchecked. The CDR3 has 17 residues. The V gene's germline CDR1 is LNHNV and CDR2 YYDKDF (reference sequence). The CDR3 loop is CATSVRVVGEGSGELFF.

This chain connects TRBV29-1 to TRBJ2-7; with no DNA, the TCRdb D assignment of TRBD1 cannot be verified. CDR1 and CDR2 from the germline V gene are SQVTM and ANQGSEA. This CDR3 has 12 amino acids. CDR3 sequence reads: CSVRDRGYEQYF.

V is TRBV4-1 and J is TRBJ2-6; no DNA is available, so the TRBD1 call from TCRdb remains unchecked. Per the germline V gene, CDR1 is MGHRA and CDR2 is YSYEKL. The CDR3 contains 15 residues. CDR3 sequence: CASSQGPSGANVLTF.

The V gene is TRBV4-3, the J gene TRBJ2-3; TCRdb reports TRBD1, a call that lacks DNA to check it against. This CDR3 is 16 amino acids long. Germline values: CDR1 LGHNA, CDR2 YSLEER. CDR3 protein: CASSQVLAGATDTQYF.

The V and J genes are TRBV7-9 and TRBJ2-5; TCRdb selects TRBD2, and the lack of DNA leaves this call unchecked. Looked up from germline, CDR1 is SEHNR and CDR2 is FQNEAQ (reference sequence). The CDR3 length is 15 residues. The CDR3: CASSQSMLDQETQYF. The full variable domain, with the rest looked up from reference TRBV7-9 and TRBJ2-5, is DTGVSQNPRHKITKRGQNVTFRCDPISEHNRLYWYRQTLGQGPEFLTYFQNEAQLEKSRLLSDRFSAERPKGSFSTLEIQRTEQGDSAMYLCASSQSMLDQETQYFGPGTRLLVL.

The V gene is TRBV20-1, the J gene TRBJ2-7; TCRdb returns TRBD2, unconfirmable since there is no DNA. The CDR3 extends over 13 amino acids. Germline CDR1 is DFQATT and CDR2 is SNEGSKA (reference sequence). This chain's CDR3 is CSGRLAGAYEQYF.

This chain uses TRBV10-3 with TRBJ2-3; TCRdb returns TRBD2, unconfirmable since there is no DNA. The CDR3 totals 19 residues. CDR1 and CDR2 from the germline V gene are ENHRY and SYGVKD. The CDR3 sequence: CAISDKRLARGPGTDTQYF.

CDR3 sequence: CASSFAVPLLDYGYTF. The rearrangement links TRBV12-3 or TRBV12-4 to TRBJ1-2; the D gene TCRdb calls, TRBD1, cannot be checked with no DNA. The CDR3 sequence is 16 residues long.

The rearrangement links TRBV7-6 to TRBJ2-7; the TCRdb D gene call, TRBD1, has no DNA to confirm it. This CDR3 has 15 residues. The germline CDR1 and CDR2 sequences are SGHVS and FNYEAQ. The CDR3 here is CASSPRTGSSYEQYF.

The gene calls are TRBV20-1 and TRBJ2-2; the D gene TCRdb calls, TRBD2, cannot be checked with no DNA. The CDR3 sequence is 15 residues long. Germline CDR1 reads DFQATT; CDR2 reads SNEGSKA (reference sequence). CDR3 amino acids: CSARDWGTPTGELFF.

The chain couples TRBV5-1 to TRBJ1-2; TCRdb reports TRBD1, a call that lacks DNA to check it against. The germline V gene has CDR1 SGHRS and CDR2 YFSETQ. The CDR3 length is 14 residues. This CDR3 is CASSWSGSDYGYTF.

The V and J genes are TRBV4-3 and TRBJ2-1; TCRdb selects TRBD2, and the lack of DNA leaves this call unchecked. This CDR3 comprises 17 residues. Germline V lookup: CDR1 LGHNA, CDR2 YSLEER. CDR3 region: CASSQGRTSGVGNEQFF.

The genes are TRBV28 and TRBJ1-2; TCRdb proposes TRBD1, but this gene call is untestable without DNA. CDR1 and CDR2 (germline): MDHEN, SYDVKM. The CDR3 has 13 amino acids. CDR3 sequence reads: CASRDGTAYGYTF.

The chain joins TRBV23-1 to TRBJ2-3; as DNA is missing, the TRBD2 call by TCRdb cannot be tested. TRBV23-1 counts as an open reading frame of uncertain function. The CDR3 extends over 17 amino acids. CDR3 region: CASSRTSGGRGTDTQYF.

The rearrangement links TRBV7-9 to TRBJ2-1. CDR3 length: 16 amino acids. Per germline, CDR1 SEHNR and CDR2 FQNEAQ (reference sequence). The CDR3 region is CASSILSGSSYNEQFF.

The chain links TRBV28 to TRBJ2-1; TCRdb returns TRBD2, unconfirmable since there is no DNA. The CDR3 loop spans 16 amino acids. CDR1 and CDR2 from the germline V gene are MDHEN and SYDVKM. The CDR3 loop reads CASSPELDGGRKVQFF.

The chain joins TRBV12-3 or TRBV12-4 to TRBJ2-5; TCRdb's assignment of TRBD1 cannot be checked, as there is no DNA. This CDR3 is 11 amino acids long. CDR3 residues: CASSPGNPQYF.

This chain joins TRBV19 and TRBJ2-5; the TRBD1 assignment by TCRdb is unverifiable without DNA. This CDR3 has 15 residues. Germline V lookup: CDR1 LNHDA, CDR2 SQIVND (reference sequence). The CDR3 loop is CASSMGGQGSETQYF.